One and the same sample provided the 25 T cell receptor beta chains below, sequenced in a study of T cell repertoires in cytomegalovirus infection. TCRdb passed the reads through MiXCR, listing each CDR3 protein once. This sample has some 920,000 distinct CDR3 sequences; about a third occur once, and the top ten carry around an eighth. For these TCRs, the target antigens are not known. The starting material was cultured CD8+ T cells from PBMCs, obtained from culture after CMV antigen stimulation. These receptors came from a human donor in good health (CMV status not recorded). Some clones in this sample may be carry-over from other donors' samples.

The V and J genes are TRBV20-1 and TRBJ2-2, with D maybe TRBD2 (5 bases). The CDR3 runs to 12 residues. Germline-derived CDR1 and CDR2 are DFQATT and SNEGSKA (reference sequence). V was clipped by 5 bases and J by 4 bases, with 8 bases between them. The CDR3 spells CSALDFTGELFF. The CDR3 DNA reads TGCAGTGCTCTGGACTTCACCGGGGAGCTGTTTTTT.

V gene TRBV27 combines with J gene TRBJ2-1; 12 positions agree with TRBD2. Trimming took 9 bases from V and 5 from J; bases not matched to a gene: 20. This CDR3 comprises 19 residues. Germline CDR1 is MNHEY and CDR2 is SMNVEV (reference sequence). The CDR3 sequence: CARSRGSAASGGEHNEQFF. In nucleotides, the CDR3 is TGTGCCAGGTCTAGGGGCTCTGCGGCTAGCGGGGGGGAACACAATGAGCAGTTCTTC.

This rearrangement joins TRBV11-2 to TRBJ2-7, with 8 nucleotides matching TRBD1. CDR3 length: 15 residues. Germline values: CDR1 SGHAT, CDR2 FQNNGV. J was trimmed by 4 bases and V by 0 bases; bases with no gene match: 5. The CDR3, as DNA: TGTGCCAGCAGCTTAGACAGGGGGCGCAGGTACGAGCAGTACGTC. Its translation: CASSLDRGRRYEQYV.

This clonotype was seen a handful of times. The chain links TRBV10-3 to TRBJ1-2; 7 bases line up with TRBD1. V gave up 3 bases and J gave up 2 bases; unmatched junction bases: 9. Germline V lookup: CDR1 ENHRY, CDR2 SYGVKD. This CDR3 spans 16 amino acids. The CDR3 protein is CAISDLDDRENYGYTF. CDR3 bases: TGTGCCATCAGTGACTTGGACGACAGGGAGAACTATGGCTACACCTTC.

CDR3 sequence (DNA): TGTGCCAGCAGCTTGCGGGACAGGGACTCCTCCAACTATGGCTACACCTTC. It yields the protein CASSLRDRDSSNYGYTF. The J gene is TRBJ1-2, the V gene TRBV5-5; 9 bases are shared with TRBD1. This CDR3 comprises 17 residues. V lost 1 base, J lost 2 bases, and 9 bases stayed unmatched. Germline V lookup: CDR1 SGHKS, CDR2 YYEKEE (reference sequence).

In this sample, this clonotype turned up many times. The junction does not match germline at one end; this may be a read error. The V call is TRBV7-7, the J call TRBJ2-1, with 8 bases aligning to TRBD1. The CDR3 contains 15 residues. In germline, CDR1 is SSHAT, CDR2 FNYEAQ (reference sequence). The CDR3 DNA is TGTGCTAGCAGCTTAGACGCAGGGGGCTTGAATGAGCAGTTCTTC. Amino acid sequence: CASSLDAGGLNEQFF.

The gene calls are TRBV5-5 and TRBJ1-5; the match to TRBD1 covers 8 bases. This CDR3 region has 16 residues. CDR1 SGHKS and CDR2 YYEKEE come from the germline V gene (reference sequence). The V gene end was trimmed by 4 bases and the J gene end by 5 bases; junction bases not matched to a gene: 11. The CDR3 DNA reads as TGTGCCAGCAGCCCAACCCTTCAGGGGGCCGATCAGCCCCAGCATTTT. The encoded protein is CASSPTLQGADQPQHF.

There are a few counts of this clonotype. V and J are TRBV7-9 and TRBJ1-2, with D possibly TRBD1 on 6 matching bases. Trimming removed 3 bases at V and 4 bases at J, with 15 bases between. CDR1 is SEHNR, CDR2 FQNEAQ, per germline (reference sequence). This CDR3 region has 15 residues. Written as DNA, the CDR3 is TGTGCCAGCAGCTTTCGGACAGTACGATTCTATGGCTACACCTTC. This gives the protein CASSFRTVRFYGYTF. Looking up the rest from reference TRBV7-9 and TRBJ1-2 gives the full variable domain: DTGVSQNPRHKITKRGQNVTFRCDPISEHNRLYWYRQTLGQGPEFLTYFQNEAQLEKSRLLSDRFSAERPKGSFSTLEIQRTEQGDSAMYLCASSFRTVRFYGYTFGSGTRLTVV.

This clonotype was counted only a few times. The J gene is TRBJ2-1, the V gene TRBV9; D not certain. The germline V gene has CDR1 SGDLS and CDR2 YYNGEE. The length of the CDR3 is 13 residues. With 0 bases removed from V and 6 bases from J, the gap between germline ends came to 7 bases. The CDR3 here is CASSVETFNEQFF. The CDR3, as DNA: TGTGCCAGCAGCGTAGAAACGTTCAATGAGCAGTTCTTC.

This clonotype was observed a handful of times. V usage is TRBV7-2 and J usage is TRBJ1-2, with D tentatively TRBD1 (6 bases). The length of the CDR3 is 15 residues. Germline values: CDR1 SGHTA, CDR2 FQGNSA. V was pared by 1 base and J by 8 bases, with 17 bases between. In DNA form, the CDR3 reads TGTGCCAGCAGCTTAGTCCTTGGGGGGGCGAGGGGCTACACCTTC. This gives the protein CASSLVLGGARGYTF.

With regard to this clonotype: A much larger clone lies a single base off, so this may be a read error. Here the CDR3 reads CANSYVSRTGVYEQYV. The CDR3 nucleotides read TGTGCCAACAGTTACGTTAGCAGGACAGGGGTTTACGAGCAGTACGTC. V usage is TRBV6-2 or TRBV6-3 and J usage is TRBJ2-7, with 9 bases that match TRBD1. The CDR3 loop spans 16 amino acids. Germline V lookup: CDR1 MNHEY, CDR2 SVGEGT.

This clonotype has a count of ten or more. The rearrangement uses TRBV5-4 and TRBJ2-7, with TRBD1 matching over 10 bases. Trimming took 4 bases from V and 2 from J; bases not matched to a gene: 3. Per the germline V gene, CDR1 is SGHNT and CDR2 is YYREEE (reference sequence). This CDR3 spans 14 amino acids. CDR3: CASSQDRGTYEQYF. Here the CDR3 DNA reads TGTGCCAGCAGCCAGGACAGGGGGACCTACGAGCAGTACTTC. The whole variable domain, remainder taken from reference TRBV5-4 and TRBJ2-7, is ETGVTQSPTHLIKTRGQQVTLRCSSQSGHNTVSWYQQALGQGPQFIFQYYREEENGRGNFPPRFSGLQFPNYSSELNVNALELDDSALYLCASSQDRGTYEQYFGPGTRLTVT.

This clonotype came up many times. The gene calls are TRBV12-3 or TRBV12-4 and TRBJ1-1; 9 bases align to TRBD1. The CDR3 is made up of 14 amino acids. J lost 3 bases, V lost 4 bases, and 3 bases had no gene match. CDR3: CASSWGQGDTEAFF. The DNA for the CDR3 is TGTGCCAGCAGTTGGGGACAGGGAGACACTGAAGCTTTCTTT.

The table lists this clonotype with a few counts. V gene TRBV12-3 or TRBV12-4 combines with J gene TRBJ1-6; D might be TRBD1 (6 bases). Trimming removed 4 bases at V and 7 bases at J, with 17 bases between. This CDR3 spans 16 amino acids. The CDR3, as DNA: TGTGCCAGCAGTTCGTGGGGGGCGCATGTGAATTCACCCCTCCACTTT. Amino acids: CASSSWGAHVNSPLHF.

This chain connects TRBV6-2 or TRBV6-3 to TRBJ2-7; 7 bases fit TRBD1. This CDR3 contains 18 residues. The germline V gene encodes CDR1 MNHEY and CDR2 SVGEGT. Germline trimming cut 5 bases from V and 5 bases from J; bases unmatched to any gene: 21. CDR3 protein: CASSLPGQPPPSEDEQYV. DNA of the CDR3: TGTGCCAGCAGTCTTCCGGGACAGCCTCCACCATCCGAGGACGAGCAGTACGTC.

The chain joins TRBV6-5 to TRBJ2-3; 7 positions match TRBD1. V shed 5 bases, J shed 4 bases, and the junction held 6 bases outside the gene matches. The CDR3 is made up of 14 amino acids. From germline, CDR1 is MNHEY and CDR2 SVGAGI. The CDR3 here is CASSPQGTADTQYF. The CDR3 coding sequence is TGTGCCAGCAGTCCCCAGGGGACAGCAGATACGCAGTATTTT.

V usage is TRBV12-3 or TRBV12-4 and J usage is TRBJ1-2; tentatively, D is TRBD1 (6 bases). The CDR3 spans 14 residues. Trimming cost V 6 bases and J 4 bases, with 15 bases left between them. The CDR3 sequence: CASSPVLDSYGYTF. The CDR3, as DNA: TGTGCCAGCAGCCCCGTTTTGGACAGCTATGGCTACACCTTC.

This sequence joins TRBV7-9 and TRBJ2-3, with D perhaps matching TRBD2 (6 bases). V gave up 5 bases and J gave up 6 bases, with 21 bases separating them. From germline, CDR1 is SEHNR and CDR2 FQNEAQ (reference sequence). CDR3 length: 16 residues. CDR3 coding DNA: TGTGCCAGCAGCCCCGGGAGACCGGTCAACATGGATACGCAGTATTTT. Translation: CASSPGRPVNMDTQYF.

V and J are TRBV12-5 and TRBJ1-1, with D unclear. The V gene's germline CDR1 is LGHNT and CDR2 FRNRAP. The V and J ends lost 3 bases and 1 base respectively, with 21 bases between them. This CDR3 spans 18 amino acids. CDR3 protein: CASGFTTPRADPNTEAFF. The CDR3 DNA reads TGTGCTAGTGGTTTCACTACACCCAGAGCAGATCCGAACACTGAAGCTTTCTTT.

The table lists this clonotype with a few counts. This chain links TRBV20-1 with TRBJ2-2; D not resolved. The CDR3 loop spans 14 amino acids. Trimming took off 4 bases at V and 7 bases at J, with 16 bases between the two ends. Germline V CDR1 and CDR2: DFQATT, SNEGSKA (reference sequence). DNA of the CDR3: TGCAGTGCTATCCCATCGTTGACGGGCGGGGAGCTGTTTTTT. It codes for CSAIPSLTGGELFF.

The chain joins TRBV27 to TRBJ1-5, with unresolved D. V was clipped by 3 bases and J by 5 bases, with 5 bases between them. This CDR3 has 12 amino acids. The germline V gene has CDR1 MNHEY and CDR2 SMNVEV (reference sequence). CDR3 sequence reads: CASSFIYQPQHF. CDR3 DNA: TGTGCCAGCAGTTTCATATATCAGCCCCAGCATTTT.

Only a few counts were recorded for this clonotype. V usage is TRBV6-5 and J usage is TRBJ1-3, with D unresolved. CDR1 and CDR2 (germline): MNHEY, SVGAGI. This CDR3 has 15 amino acids. V was pared by 0 bases and J by 4 bases, with 10 bases between. The CDR3 sequence: CASSYSPESGNTIYF. The CDR3, as DNA: TGTGCCAGCAGTTACTCACCCGAGAGCGGAAACACCATATATTTT.

The V and J genes are TRBV27 and TRBJ1-1, with 7 positions matching TRBD1. Trimming cost V 1 base and J 7 bases; bases outside gene matches: 3. CDR3 size: 13 residues. Germline loops: CDR1 MNHEY, CDR2 SMNVEV (reference sequence). For the CDR3, the DNA is TGTGCCAGCAGTTTATATTGGACAGGTGAAGCTTTCTTT. This codes for CASSLYWTGEAFF.

Ten or more counts support this clonotype. The chain employs TRBV7-2 and TRBJ1-2; D might be TRBD1 (6 bases). Between the trimmed V and J ends, which lost 2 bases and 5 bases, there was a span of 9 bases. This CDR3 is 13 amino acids long. Germline lookup yields CDR1 SGHTA and CDR2 FQGNSA. The CDR3 loop is CASSLRQGYGYTF. The DNA of the CDR3 is TGTGCCAGCAGCTTACGCCAGGGGTATGGCTACACCTTC. Using reference TRBV7-2 and TRBJ1-2 for the parts outside the CDR3, the full variable domain is GAGVSQSPSNKVTEKGKDVELRCDPISGHTALYWYRQSLGQGLEFLIYFQGNSAPDKSGLPSDRFSAERTGGSVSTLTIQRTQQEDSAVYLCASSLRQGYGYTFGSGTRLTVV.

This clonotype was counted between two and nine times. V gene TRBV25-1 combines with J gene TRBJ1-2; D not certain. Trimming removed 4 bases from V and 4 bases from J, with 7 bases in between. CDR1 and CDR2 (germline): MGHDK, SYGVNS. The CDR3 is made up of 12 amino acids. The DNA for the CDR3 is TGTGCCAGCAGTGGGTCACCCTATGGCTACACCTTC. It specifies CASSGSPYGYTF.